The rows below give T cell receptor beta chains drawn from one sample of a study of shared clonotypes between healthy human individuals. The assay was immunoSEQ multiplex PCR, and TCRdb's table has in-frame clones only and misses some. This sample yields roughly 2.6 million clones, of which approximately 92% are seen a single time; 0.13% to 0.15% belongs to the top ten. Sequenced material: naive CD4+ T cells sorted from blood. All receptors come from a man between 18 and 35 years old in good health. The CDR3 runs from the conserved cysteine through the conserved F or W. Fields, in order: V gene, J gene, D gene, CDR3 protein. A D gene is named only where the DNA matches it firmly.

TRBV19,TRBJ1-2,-,CASRGDGYTF
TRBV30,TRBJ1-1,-,CAWTGATNTEAFF
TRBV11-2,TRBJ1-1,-,CASSLLGDTEAFF
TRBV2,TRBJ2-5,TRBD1,CASSLTTGVGLETQYF
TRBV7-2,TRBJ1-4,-,CASSLWVGVEEKLFF
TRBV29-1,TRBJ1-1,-,CSVGLGGLNTEAFF
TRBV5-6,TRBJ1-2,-,CASSLVADYGYTF
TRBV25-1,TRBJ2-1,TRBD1,CASSPPGQGFNEQFF
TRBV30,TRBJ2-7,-,CAWSVRVYEQYF
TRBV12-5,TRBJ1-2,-,CASAADGYGYTF
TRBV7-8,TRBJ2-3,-,CASTVTNSTDTQYF
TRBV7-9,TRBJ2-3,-,CASSYRDHQYF
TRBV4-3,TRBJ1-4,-,CASSQDRGATNEKLFF
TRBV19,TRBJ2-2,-,CASKENTGELFF
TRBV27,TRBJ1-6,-,CASSLTLNSPLHF
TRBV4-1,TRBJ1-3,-,CASSQGLSGNTIYF
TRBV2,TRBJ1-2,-,CASSYGGVPRGYGYTF
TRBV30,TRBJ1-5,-,CAWSLAGSSNQPQHF
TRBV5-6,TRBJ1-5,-,CASSLNPLKSNQPQHF
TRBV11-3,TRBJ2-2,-,CASSFENTGELFF
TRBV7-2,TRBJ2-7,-,CASSLSGQLGNEQYF
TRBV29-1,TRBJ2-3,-,CSAPEANGPQYF
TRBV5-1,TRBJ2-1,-,CASSRGDKYNEQFF
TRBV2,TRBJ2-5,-,CASRRFTQETQYF
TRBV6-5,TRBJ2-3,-,CASSRGRGTDTQYF
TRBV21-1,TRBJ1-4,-,CASSPPQQNEKLFF
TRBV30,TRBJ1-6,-,CAWTYDSGTVNSPLHF
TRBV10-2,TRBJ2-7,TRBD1,CASSEGFGDRPYEQYF
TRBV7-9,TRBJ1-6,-,CASSLDRVSGNSPLHF